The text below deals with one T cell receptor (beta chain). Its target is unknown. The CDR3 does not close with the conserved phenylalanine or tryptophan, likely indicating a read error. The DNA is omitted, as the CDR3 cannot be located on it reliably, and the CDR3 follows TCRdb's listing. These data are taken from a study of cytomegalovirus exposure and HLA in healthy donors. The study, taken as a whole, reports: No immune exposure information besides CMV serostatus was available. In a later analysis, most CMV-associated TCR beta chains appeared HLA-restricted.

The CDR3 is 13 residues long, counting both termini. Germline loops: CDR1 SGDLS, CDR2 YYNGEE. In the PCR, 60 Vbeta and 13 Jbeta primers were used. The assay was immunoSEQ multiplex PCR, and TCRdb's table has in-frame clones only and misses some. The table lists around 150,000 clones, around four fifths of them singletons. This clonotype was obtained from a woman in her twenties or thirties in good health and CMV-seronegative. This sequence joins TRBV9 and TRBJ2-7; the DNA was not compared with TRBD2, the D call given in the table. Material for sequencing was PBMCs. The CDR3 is CASSAGSPGSFKL.